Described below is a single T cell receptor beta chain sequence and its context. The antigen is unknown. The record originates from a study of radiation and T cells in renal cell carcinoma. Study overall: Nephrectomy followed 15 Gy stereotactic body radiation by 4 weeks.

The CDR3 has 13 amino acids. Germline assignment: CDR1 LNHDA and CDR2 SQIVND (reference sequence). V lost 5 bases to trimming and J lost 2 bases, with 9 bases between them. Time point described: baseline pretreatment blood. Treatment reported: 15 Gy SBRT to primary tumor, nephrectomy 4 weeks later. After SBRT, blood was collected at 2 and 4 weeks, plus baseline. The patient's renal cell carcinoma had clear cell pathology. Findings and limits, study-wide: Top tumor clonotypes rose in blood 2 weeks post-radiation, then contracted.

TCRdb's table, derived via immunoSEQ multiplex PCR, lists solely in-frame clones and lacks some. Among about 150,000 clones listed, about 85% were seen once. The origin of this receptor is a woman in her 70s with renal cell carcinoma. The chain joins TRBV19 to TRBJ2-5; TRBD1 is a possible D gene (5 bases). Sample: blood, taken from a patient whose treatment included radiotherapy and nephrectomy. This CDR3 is CASSVSGQETQYF. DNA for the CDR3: TGTGCCAGTAGTGTCTCAGGGCAAGAGACCCAGTACTTC. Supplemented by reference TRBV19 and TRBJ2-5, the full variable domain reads DGGITQSPKYLFRKEGQNVTLSCEQNLNHDAMYWYRQDPGQGLRLIYYSQIVNDFQKGDIAEGYSVSREKKESFPLTVTSAQKNPTAFYLCASSVSGQETQYFGPGTRLLVL.